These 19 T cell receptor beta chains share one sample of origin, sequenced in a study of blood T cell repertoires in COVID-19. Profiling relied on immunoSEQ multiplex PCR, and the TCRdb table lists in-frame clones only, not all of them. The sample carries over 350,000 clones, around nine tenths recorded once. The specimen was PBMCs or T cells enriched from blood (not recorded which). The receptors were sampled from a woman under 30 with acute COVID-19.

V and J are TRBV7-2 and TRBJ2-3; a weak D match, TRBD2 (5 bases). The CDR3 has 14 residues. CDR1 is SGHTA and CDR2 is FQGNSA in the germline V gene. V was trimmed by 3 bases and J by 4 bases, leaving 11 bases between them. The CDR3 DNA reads TGTGCCAGCAGCTTGTCTAGAGGGTCAGATACGCAGTATTTT. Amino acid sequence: CASSLSRGSDTQYF. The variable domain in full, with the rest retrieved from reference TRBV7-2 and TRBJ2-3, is GAGVSQSPSNKVTEKGKDVELRCDPISGHTALYWYRQSLGQGLEFLIYFQGNSAPDKSGLPSDRFSAERTGGSVSTLTIQRTQQEDSAVYLCASSLSRGSDTQYFGPGTRLTVL.

In DNA form, the CDR3 reads TGTGCCAGCAGCTCTACCCAATTTGGGCACACTGAAGCTTTCTTT. It codes for CASSSTQFGHTEAFF. The V and J genes are TRBV7-2 and TRBJ1-1, with D hard to call. V shed 4 bases and J shed 3 bases, with 15 bases lying between them. Germline lookup yields CDR1 SGHTA and CDR2 FQGNSA. The CDR3 runs to 15 residues.

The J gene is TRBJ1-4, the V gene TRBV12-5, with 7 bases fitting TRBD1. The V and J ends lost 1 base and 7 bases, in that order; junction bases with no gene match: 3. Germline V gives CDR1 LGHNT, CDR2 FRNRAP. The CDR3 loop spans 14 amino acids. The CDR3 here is CASGLGGTAEKLFF. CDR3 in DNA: TGTGCTAGTGGTTTGGGGGGGACAGCTGAAAAACTGTTTTTT.

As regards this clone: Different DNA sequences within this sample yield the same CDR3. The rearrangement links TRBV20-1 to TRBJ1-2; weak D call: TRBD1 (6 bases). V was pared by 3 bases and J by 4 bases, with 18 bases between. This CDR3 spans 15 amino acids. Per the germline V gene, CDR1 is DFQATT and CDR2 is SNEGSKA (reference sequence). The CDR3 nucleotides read TGCAGTGCTAGTCCCCCCAAGGGGGTTCCCTATGGCTACACCTTC. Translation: CSASPPKGVPYGYTF.

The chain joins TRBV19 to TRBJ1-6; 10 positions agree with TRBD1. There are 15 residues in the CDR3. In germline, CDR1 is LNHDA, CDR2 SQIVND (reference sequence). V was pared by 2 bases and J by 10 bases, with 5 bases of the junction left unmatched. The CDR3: CASSIMGTGESPLHF. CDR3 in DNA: TGTGCCAGTAGTATAATGGGGACAGGGGAGTCACCCCTCCACTTT. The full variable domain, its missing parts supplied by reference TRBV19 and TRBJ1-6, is DGGITQSPKYLFRKEGQNVTLSCEQNLNHDAMYWYRQDPGQGLRLIYYSQIVNDFQKGDIAEGYSVSREKKESFPLTVTSAQKNPTAFYLCASSIMGTGESPLHFGNGTRLTVT.

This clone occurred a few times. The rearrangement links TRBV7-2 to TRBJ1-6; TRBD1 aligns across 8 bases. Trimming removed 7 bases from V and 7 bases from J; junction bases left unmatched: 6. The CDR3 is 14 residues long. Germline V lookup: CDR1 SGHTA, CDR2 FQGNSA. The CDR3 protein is CASTGDRNNSPLHF. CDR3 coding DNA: TGTGCCAGCACTGGGGACAGGAACAATTCACCCCTCCACTTT.

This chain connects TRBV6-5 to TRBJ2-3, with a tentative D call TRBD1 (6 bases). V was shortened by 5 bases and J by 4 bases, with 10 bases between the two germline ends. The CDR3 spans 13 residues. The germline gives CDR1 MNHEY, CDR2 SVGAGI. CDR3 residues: CASSKGVPDTQYF. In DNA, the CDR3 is TGTGCCAGCAGTAAGGGGGTCCCAGATACGCAGTATTTT.

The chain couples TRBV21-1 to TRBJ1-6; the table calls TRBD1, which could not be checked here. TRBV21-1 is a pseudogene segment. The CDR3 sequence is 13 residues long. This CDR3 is CASHRGRVSPLHF. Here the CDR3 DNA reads TGTGCCAGCCACAGGGGGCGCGTCTCACCCCTCCACTTT.

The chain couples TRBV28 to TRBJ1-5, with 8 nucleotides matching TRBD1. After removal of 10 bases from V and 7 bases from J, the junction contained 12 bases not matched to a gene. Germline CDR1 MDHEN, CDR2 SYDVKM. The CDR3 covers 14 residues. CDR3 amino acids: CATEPGGSTQPQHF. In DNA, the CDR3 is TGTGCCACCGAACCAGGGGGCTCTACCCAGCCCCAGCATTTT.

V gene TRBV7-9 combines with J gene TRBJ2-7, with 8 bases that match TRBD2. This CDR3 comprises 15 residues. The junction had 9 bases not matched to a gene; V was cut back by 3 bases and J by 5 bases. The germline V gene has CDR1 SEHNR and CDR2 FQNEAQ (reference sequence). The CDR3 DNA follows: TGTGCCAGCAGCTTGCGGACTAGCCCGGCCCACGAGCAGTACTTC. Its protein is CASSLRTSPAHEQYF.

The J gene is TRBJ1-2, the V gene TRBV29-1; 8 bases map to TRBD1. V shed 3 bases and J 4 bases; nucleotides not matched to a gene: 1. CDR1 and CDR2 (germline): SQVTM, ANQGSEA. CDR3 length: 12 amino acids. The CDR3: CSVDRGPYGYTF. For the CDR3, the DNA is TGCAGCGTTGACAGGGGGCCCTATGGCTACACCTTC.

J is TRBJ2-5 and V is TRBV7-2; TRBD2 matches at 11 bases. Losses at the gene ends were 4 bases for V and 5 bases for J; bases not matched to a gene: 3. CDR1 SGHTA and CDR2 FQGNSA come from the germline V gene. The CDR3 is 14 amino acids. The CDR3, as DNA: TGTGCCAGCAGCTGGGCTAGCGGGAGGGAGACCCAGTACTTC. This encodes CASSWASGRETQYF.

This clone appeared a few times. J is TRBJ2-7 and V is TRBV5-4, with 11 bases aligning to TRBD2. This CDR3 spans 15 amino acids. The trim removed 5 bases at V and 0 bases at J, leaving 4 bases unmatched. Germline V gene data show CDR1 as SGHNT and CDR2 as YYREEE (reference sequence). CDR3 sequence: CASSIAGGSSYEQYF. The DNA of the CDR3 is TGTGCCAGCAGTATAGCGGGAGGGAGCTCCTACGAGCAGTACTTC.

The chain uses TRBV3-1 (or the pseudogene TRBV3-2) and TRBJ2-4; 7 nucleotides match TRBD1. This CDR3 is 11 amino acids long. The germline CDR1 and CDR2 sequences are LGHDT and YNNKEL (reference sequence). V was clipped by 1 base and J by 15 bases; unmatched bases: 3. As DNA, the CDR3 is TGTGCCAGCAGCCAAGGTGACAGGGTGTACTTC. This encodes CASSQGDRVYF.

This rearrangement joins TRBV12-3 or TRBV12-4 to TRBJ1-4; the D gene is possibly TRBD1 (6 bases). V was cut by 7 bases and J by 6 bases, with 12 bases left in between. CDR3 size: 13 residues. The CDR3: CASMRQDHEKLFF. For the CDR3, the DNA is TGTGCCAGCATGAGACAGGACCATGAAAAACTGTTTTTT.

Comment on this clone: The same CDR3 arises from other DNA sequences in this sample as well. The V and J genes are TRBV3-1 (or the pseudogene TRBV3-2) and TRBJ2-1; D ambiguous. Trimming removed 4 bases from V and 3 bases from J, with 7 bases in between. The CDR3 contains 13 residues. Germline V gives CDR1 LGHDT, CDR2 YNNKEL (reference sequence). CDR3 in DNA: TGTGCCAGCAGCCCGTTATACTACAATGAGCAGTTCTTC. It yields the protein CASSPLYYNEQFF.

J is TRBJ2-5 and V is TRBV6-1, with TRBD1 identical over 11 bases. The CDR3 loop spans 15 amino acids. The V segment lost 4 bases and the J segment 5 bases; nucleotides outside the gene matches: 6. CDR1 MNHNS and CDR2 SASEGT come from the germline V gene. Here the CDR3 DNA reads TGTGCCAGCAGTGGTGGACAGGGGGCGTGGGAGACCCAGTACTTC. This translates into CASSGGQGAWETQYF.

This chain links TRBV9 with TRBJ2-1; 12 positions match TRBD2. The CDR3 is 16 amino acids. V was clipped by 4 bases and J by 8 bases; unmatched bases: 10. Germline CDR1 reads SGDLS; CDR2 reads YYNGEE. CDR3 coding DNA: TGTGCCAGCAGCCCCGGACTAGCGGGGTTAATGGATGAGCAGTTCTTC. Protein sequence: CASSPGLAGLMDEQFF.

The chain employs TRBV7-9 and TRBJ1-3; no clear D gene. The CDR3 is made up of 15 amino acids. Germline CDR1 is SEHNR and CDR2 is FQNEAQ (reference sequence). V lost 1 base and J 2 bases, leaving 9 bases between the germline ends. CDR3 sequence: CASSLVSSAGNTIYF. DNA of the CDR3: TGTGCCAGCAGCTTAGTTAGTTCTGCTGGAAACACCATATATTTT.